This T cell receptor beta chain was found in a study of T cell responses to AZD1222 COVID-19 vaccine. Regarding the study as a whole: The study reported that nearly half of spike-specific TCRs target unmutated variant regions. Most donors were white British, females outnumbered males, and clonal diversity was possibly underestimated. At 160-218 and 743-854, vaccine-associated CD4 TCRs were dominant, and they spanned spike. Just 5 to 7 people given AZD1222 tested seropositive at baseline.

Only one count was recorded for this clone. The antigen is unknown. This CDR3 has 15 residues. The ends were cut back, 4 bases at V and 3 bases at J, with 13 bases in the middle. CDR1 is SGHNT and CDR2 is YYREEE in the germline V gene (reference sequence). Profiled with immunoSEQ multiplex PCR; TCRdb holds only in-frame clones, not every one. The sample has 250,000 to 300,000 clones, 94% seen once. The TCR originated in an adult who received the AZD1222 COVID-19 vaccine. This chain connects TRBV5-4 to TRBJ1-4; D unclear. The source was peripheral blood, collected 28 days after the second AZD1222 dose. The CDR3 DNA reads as TGTGCCAGCAGCCCAGGAAGACGGGCTAATGAAAAACTGTTTTTT. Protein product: CASSPGRRANEKLFF.